These T cell receptor beta chains were read from a single sample in a study of OX40 agonist ivuxolimab in advanced cancers. The assay was immunoSEQ multiplex PCR, and TCRdb's table has in-frame clones only and misses some. The data contain about 73,000 clones, roughly 86% of them seen just once; the ten biggest clones take up 0.75% to 0.85%. Specimen: CD4+ or CD8+ T cells sorted from blood, collected in a trial of the OX40 agonist ivuxolimab. The receptors here all came from an adult with an advanced solid tumor such as melanoma, head and neck, liver or kidney cancer. CDR3s include the opening cysteine and the closing phenylalanine or tryptophan.

V gene: TRBV11-3; CDR3 protein: CASSSSLELPSLFTDTQYF
V gene: TRBV2; CDR3 protein: CASGGDRTLSAPLHF
V gene: TRBV5-4; CDR3 protein: CASSLDGTYEQYF
V gene: TRBV5-8; CDR3 protein: CASSLSPAFNEKLFF
V gene: TRBV13; CDR3 protein: CASSLGEKLFF
V gene: TRBV6-5; CDR3 protein: CASTRERGNTGELFF
V gene: TRBV5-1; CDR3 protein: CASSLESHNEQFF
V gene: TRBV4-2; CDR3 protein: CASSQDLAGGTYEQYF
V gene: TRBV7-3; CDR3 protein: CASSLGGSGSRGETQYF
V gene: TRBV5-4; CDR3 protein: CASSPAPESFNEKLFF
V gene: TRBV16; CDR3 protein: CASSPQGNQPQHF
V gene: TRBV4-1; CDR3 protein: CASSPARLGGGPDTQYF
V gene: TRBV7-8; CDR3 protein: CASSPLGENYGYTF
V gene: TRBV28; CDR3 protein: CASRGAVYEQYF
V gene: TRBV6-5; CDR3 protein: CASSYEDRNTDTQYF
V gene: TRBV18; CDR3 protein: CASSRTDNSPLHF
V gene: TRBV6-6; CDR3 protein: CASAGGTANTGELFF
V gene: TRBV29-1; CDR3 protein: CSVELWEGQPQHF
V gene: TRBV10-3; CDR3 protein: CAISESGGTEAFF
V gene: TRBV5-1; CDR3 protein: CASSAGQGIYEQYF
V gene: TRBV5-1; CDR3 protein: CASSSQAGTRAGDTQYF
V gene: TRBV6-5; CDR3 protein: CASSPSGGASDTQYF
V gene: TRBV11-2; CDR3 protein: CASSQRGDPGNSPLHF
V gene: TRBV10-1; CDR3 protein: CASSFGQGWFNEQFF
V gene: TRBV10-2; CDR3 protein: CASSRGGGETQYF